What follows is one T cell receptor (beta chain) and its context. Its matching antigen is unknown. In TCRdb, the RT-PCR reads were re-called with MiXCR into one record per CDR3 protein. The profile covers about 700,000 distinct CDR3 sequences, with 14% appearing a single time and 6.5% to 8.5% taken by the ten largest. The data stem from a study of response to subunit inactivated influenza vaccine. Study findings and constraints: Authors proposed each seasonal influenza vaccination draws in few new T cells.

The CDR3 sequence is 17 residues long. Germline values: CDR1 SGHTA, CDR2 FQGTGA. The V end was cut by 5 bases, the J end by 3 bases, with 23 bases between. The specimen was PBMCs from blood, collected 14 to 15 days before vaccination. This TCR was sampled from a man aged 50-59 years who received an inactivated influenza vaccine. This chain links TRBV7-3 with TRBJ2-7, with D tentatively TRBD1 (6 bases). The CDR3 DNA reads TGTGCCAGCAGCCCATGGCCGGGACACCCGACCGTCTACGAGCAGTACTTC. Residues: CASSPWPGHPTVYEQYF.